The TCR beta chain under discussion was sequenced for a study of response to subunit inactivated influenza vaccine. Germline trimming cut 6 bases from V and 2 bases from J; bases unmatched to any gene: 8. The CDR3 is 16 amino acids. Overall study results and limits: There was a suggestion from the authors that each seasonal influenza vaccination recruits few new T cells.

TCRdb re-called the RT-PCR reads through MiXCR, storing one row per CDR3 protein. This sample has around 320,000 distinct CDR3 sequences, with approximately 20% found just once. About this clonotype: Its antigen is unidentified.

This chain uses TRBV12-3 or TRBV12-4 with TRBJ2-3; 10 bases fit TRBD1. Here the sequenced sample was PBMCs from blood, taken about 19 months after vaccination. This clonotype was sampled from a man aged 50-75 years who received an inactivated influenza vaccine. This chain's CDR3 is CASSRGQGGPTDTQYF. The CDR3, as DNA: TGTGCCAGCAGCCGCGGACAGGGGGGACCCACAGATACGCAGTATTTT.